The sequence of this TCR beta chain was determined in a study of T cell responses to AZD1222 COVID-19 vaccine. Overall study findings and caveats: Baseline seropositives among AZD1222 recipients totaled only 5 to 7. A mostly white British donor set with more females was recruited, and clonal diversity was possibly underestimated. There were vaccine-associated CD4 TCRs across spike, dominant at 160-218 and 743-854.

This CDR3 contains 16 residues. V shed 0 bases and J 4 bases; nucleotides not matched to a gene: 5. The germline V gene has CDR1 SGHRS and CDR2 YFSETQ. Turning to this clone: Its antigen is not identified.

Assay: immunoSEQ multiplex PCR; the TCRdb copy retains only in-frame clones and omits some. In the table there are roughly 90,000 clones, around nine tenths of which are singletons. This sequence joins TRBV5-1 and TRBJ2-1; 9 nucleotides match TRBD2. This TCR came from an adult in good health. The sequencing here drew on peripheral blood, taken on day 0 of MenACWY control vaccination. The DNA of the CDR3 is TGCGCCAGCAGCTTGGTTAGCGGGAGTGGGTACAATGAGCAGTTCTTC. Protein product: CASSLVSGSGYNEQFF.